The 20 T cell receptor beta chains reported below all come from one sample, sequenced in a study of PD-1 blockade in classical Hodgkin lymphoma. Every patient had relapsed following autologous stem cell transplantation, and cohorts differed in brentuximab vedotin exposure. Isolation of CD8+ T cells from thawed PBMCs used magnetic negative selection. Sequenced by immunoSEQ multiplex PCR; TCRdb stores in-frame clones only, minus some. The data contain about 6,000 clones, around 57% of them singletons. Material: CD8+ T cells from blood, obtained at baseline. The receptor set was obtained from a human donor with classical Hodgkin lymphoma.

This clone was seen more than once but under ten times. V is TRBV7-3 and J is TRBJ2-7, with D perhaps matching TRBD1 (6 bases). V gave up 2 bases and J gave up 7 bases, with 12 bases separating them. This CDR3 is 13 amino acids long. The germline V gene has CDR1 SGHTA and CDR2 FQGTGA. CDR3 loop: CASSLEGGQEQYF. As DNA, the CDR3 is TGTGCCAGCAGCTTAGAGGGTGGACAGGAGCAGTACTTC. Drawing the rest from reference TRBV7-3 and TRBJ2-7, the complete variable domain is GAGVSQTPSNKVTEKGKYVELRCDPISGHTALYWYRQSLGQGPEFLIYFQGTGAADDSGLPNDRFFAVRPEGSVSTLKIQRTERGDSAVYLCASSLEGGQEQYFGPGTRLTVT.

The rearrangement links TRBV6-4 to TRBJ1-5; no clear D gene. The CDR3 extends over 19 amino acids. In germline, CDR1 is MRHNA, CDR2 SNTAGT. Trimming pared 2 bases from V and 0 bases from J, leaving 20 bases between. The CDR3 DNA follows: TGTGCCAGCAGTGACCTCACCATGATCCCCATATATAGCAATCAGCCCCAGCATTTT. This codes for CASSDLTMIPIYSNQPQHF.

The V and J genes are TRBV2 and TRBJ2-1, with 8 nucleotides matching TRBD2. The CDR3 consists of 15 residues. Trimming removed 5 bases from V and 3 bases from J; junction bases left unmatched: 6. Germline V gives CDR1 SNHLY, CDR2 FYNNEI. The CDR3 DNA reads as TGTGCCAGCAGTATCCCGGGACTAGTCTACAATGAGCAGTTCTTC. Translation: CASSIPGLVYNEQFF.

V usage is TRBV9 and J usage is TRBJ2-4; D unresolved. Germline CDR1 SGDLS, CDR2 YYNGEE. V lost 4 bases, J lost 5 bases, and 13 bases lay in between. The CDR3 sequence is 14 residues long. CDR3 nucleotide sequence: TGTGCCAGCAGCCCCCACCTCCGGGAAAACATTCAGTACTTC. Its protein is CASSPHLRENIQYF. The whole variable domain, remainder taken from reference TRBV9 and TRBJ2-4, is DSGVTQTPKHLITATGQRVTLRCSPRSGDLSVYWYQQSLDQGLQFLIQYYNGEERAKGNILERFSAQQFPDLHSELNLSSLELGDSALYFCASSPHLRENIQYFGAGTRLSVL.

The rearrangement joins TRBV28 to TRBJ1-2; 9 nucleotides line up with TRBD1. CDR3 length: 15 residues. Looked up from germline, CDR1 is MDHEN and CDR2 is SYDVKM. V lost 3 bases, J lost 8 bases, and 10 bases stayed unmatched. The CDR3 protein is CASSLRGTGLDGYTF. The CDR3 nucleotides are TGTGCCAGCAGTTTGCGCGGGACAGGGCTGGACGGCTACACCTTC.

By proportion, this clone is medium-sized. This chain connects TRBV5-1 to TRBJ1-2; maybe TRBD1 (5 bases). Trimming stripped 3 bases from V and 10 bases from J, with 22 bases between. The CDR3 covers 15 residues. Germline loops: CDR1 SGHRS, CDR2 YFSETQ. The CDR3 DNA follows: TGCGCCAGCAGCTGGGGATCCGGGACGGTCCCCGACTACACCTTC. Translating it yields CASSWGSGTVPDYTF.

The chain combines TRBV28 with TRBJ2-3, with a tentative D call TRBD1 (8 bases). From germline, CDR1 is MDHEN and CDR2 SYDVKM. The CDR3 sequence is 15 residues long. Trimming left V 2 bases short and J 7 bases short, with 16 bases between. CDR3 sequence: CASSLRTGRGNTQYF. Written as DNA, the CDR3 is TGTGCCAGCAGTTTACGGACAGGGCGGGGGAATACGCAGTATTTT.

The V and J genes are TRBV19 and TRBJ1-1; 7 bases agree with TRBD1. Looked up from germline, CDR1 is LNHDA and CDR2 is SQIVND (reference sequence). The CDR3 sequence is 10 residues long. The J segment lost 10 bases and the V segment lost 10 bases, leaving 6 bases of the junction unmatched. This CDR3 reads CAKTGCRAFF. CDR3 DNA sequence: TGTGCCAAGACAGGGTGTCGAGCTTTCTTT.

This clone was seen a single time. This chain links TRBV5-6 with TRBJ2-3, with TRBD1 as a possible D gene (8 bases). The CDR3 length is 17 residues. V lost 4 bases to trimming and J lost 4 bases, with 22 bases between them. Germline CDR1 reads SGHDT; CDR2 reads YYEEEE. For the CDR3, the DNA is TGTGCCAGCAGCCATTCAGGGGGCTTGGCGGGAGCAGATACGCAGTATTTT. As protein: CASSHSGGLAGADTQYF.

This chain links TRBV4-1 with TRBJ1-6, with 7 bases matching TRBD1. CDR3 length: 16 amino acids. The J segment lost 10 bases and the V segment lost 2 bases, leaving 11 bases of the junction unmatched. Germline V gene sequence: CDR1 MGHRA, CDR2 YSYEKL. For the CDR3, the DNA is TGCGCCAGCAGCCAACTGACAGGGAAGCGCCAATCACCCCTCCACTTT. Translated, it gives CASSQLTGKRQSPLHF.

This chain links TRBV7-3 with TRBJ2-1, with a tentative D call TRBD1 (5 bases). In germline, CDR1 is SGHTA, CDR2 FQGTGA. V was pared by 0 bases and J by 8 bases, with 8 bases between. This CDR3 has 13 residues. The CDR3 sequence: CASSLTGAHEQFF. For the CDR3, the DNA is TGTGCCAGCAGCTTAACTGGGGCTCATGAGCAGTTCTTC.

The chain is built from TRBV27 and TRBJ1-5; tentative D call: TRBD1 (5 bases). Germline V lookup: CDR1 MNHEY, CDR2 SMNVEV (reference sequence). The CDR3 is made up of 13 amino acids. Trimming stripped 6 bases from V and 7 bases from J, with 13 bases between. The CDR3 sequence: CASSPLGGQPQHF. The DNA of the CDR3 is TGTGCCAGCAGCCCATTGGGGGGGCAGCCCCAGCATTTT.

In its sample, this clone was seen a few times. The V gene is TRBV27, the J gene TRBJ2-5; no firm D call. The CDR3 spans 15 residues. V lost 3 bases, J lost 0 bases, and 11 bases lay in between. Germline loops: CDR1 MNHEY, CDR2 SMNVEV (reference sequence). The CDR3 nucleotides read TGTGCCAGCAGTTTTACGGCAGCCTACCAAGAGACCCAGTACTTC. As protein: CASSFTAAYQETQYF.

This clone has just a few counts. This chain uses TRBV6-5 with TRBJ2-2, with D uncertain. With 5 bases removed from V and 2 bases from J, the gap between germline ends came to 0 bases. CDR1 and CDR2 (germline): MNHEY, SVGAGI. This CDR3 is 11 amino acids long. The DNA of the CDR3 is TGTGCCAGCAGTAACACCGGGGAGCTGTTTTTT. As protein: CASSNTGELFF.

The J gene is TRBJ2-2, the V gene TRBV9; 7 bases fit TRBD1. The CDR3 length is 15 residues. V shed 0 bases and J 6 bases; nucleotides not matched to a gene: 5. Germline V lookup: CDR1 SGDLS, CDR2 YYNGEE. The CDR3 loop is CASSVVGGWAGELFF. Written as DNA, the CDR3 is TGTGCCAGCAGCGTAGTAGGGGGCTGGGCCGGGGAGCTGTTTTTT.

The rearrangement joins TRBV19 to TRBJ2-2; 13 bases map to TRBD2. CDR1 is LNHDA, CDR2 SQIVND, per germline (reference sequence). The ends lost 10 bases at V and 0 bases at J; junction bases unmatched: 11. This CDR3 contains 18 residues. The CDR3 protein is CATETWTSGSPNTGELFF. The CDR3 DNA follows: TGTGCCACTGAGACTTGGACTAGCGGGAGCCCGAACACCGGGGAGCTGTTTTTT.

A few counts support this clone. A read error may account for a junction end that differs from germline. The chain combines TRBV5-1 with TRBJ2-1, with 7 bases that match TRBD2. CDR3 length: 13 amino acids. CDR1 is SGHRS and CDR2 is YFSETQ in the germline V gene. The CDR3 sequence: CASSLWTSNEQFF. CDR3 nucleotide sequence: TGTGCCAGCAGCTTATGGACTAGCAATGAGCAGTTCTTC.

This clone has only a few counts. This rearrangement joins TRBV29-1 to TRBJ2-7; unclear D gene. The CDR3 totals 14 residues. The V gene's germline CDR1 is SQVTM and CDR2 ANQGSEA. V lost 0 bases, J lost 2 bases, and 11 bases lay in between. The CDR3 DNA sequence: TGCAGCGTTGAAGAAGGACCGAGCGCCTACGAGCAGTACTTC. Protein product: CSVEEGPSAYEQYF.

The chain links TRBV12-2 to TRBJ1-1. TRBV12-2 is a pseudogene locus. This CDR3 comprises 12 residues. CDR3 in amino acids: CASSLVWSEAFF. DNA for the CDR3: TGTGCCAGCAGCTTAGTGTGGTCCGAAGCTTTCTTT.

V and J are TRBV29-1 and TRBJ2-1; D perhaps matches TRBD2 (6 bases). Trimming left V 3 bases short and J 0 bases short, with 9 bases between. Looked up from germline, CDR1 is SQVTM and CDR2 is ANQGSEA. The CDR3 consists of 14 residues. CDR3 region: CSVEVGGSYNEQFF. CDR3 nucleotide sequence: TGCAGCGTTGAGGTGGGGGGCTCCTACAATGAGCAGTTCTTC.